This is a list of T cell receptor beta chains from one sample in a study of cytomegalovirus exposure and HLA in healthy donors. Assay used: immunoSEQ multiplex PCR; TCRdb lists only in-frame clones, some missing. There are about 130,000 clones in the sample; 75% to 90% occur only once, and 6.7% lies in the top ten. Material: PBMCs. These receptors all come from a woman aged 25-40 years in good health and CMV-seropositive. Both conserved end residues are part of each CDR3. D genes are given only for firm matches. Where a row states a size, it is once, few, many or the class of an expanded clone; other rows omit it.

size	V	D	J	DNA	CDR3
-	TRBV7-9	TRBD1	TRBJ1-4	TGTGCCAGCAGCTTATCCGGGACAGGGGTTAATGAAAAACTGTTTTTT	CASSLSGTGVNEKLFF
-	TRBV27	-	TRBJ2-7	TGTGCCAGCAGTTTTTCAGCAGGGACCTACGAGCAGTACTTC	CASSFSAGTYEQYF
-	TRBV4-2	TRBD2	TRBJ2-1	TGTGCCAGCAGCCAAGATAGTGGAGTAGCGGGCTACTACAATGAGCAGTTCTTC	CASSQDSGVAGYYNEQFF
-	TRBV7-9	-	TRBJ1-1	TGTGCCAGCAGTTCCTTACATCGGGATGAAGCTTTCTTT	CASSSLHRDEAFF
-	TRBV5-6	TRBD1	TRBJ2-7	TGTGCCAGCAGCTTCGCCGGGACAGCGCGCCACGAGCAGTACTTC	CASSFAGTARHEQYF
-	TRBV7-2	-	TRBJ1-5	TGTGCCAGCAGCTTCAGGGAAGGACAGCCCCAGCATTTT	CASSFREGQPQHF
few	TRBV6-5	-	TRBJ2-7	TGTGCCAGCAGGCGGGAAATGAGCTCCTACGAGCAGTACTTC	CASRREMSSYEQYF
-	TRBV5-1	-	TRBJ1-2	TGCGCCAGCAGCCCGGGGGGGGACCCTGATTGGTATGGCTACACCTTC	CASSPGGDPDWYGYTF
-	TRBV11-1	TRBD2	TRBJ2-7	TGTGCCAGCAGCTCCCTACTAGCGGGAGACTTCTCCTACGAGCAGTACTTC	CASSSLLAGDFSYEQYF
-	TRBV27	TRBD2	TRBJ2-1	TGTGCCAGCAGTTTAGGGACTACCTACAATGAGCAGTTCTTC	CASSLGTTYNEQFF
-	TRBV2	-	TRBJ1-6	TGTGCCAGCAGTGTAACAGGGAAGGTCAGCTCCTATAATTCACCCCTCCACTTT	CASSVTGKVSSYNSPLHF
-	TRBV28	TRBD1	TRBJ1-5	TGTGCCAGCACGCCCAGGACAGGGAGCAATCAGCCCCAGCATTTT	CASTPRTGSNQPQHF
-	TRBV5-1	-	TRBJ1-3	TGCGCCAGCAGCTTGGACATCCCCGGGAGAAACTCTGGAAACACCATATATTTT	CASSLDIPGRNSGNTIYF
-	TRBV5-8	-	TRBJ2-3	TGTGCCAGCAGCCTTAAACGATGGGAGACAGATACGCAGTATTTT	CASSLKRWETDTQYF
-	TRBV7-9	-	TRBJ2-1	TGTTCCAGCAGCTTAGTCTCCCATGAGCAGTTCTTC	CSSSLVSHEQFF
-	TRBV18	TRBD1	TRBJ1-1	TGTGCCAGCTCTCGACAGGGGAACACTGAAGCTTTCTTT	CASSRQGNTEAFF
-	TRBV5-6	-	TRBJ1-4	TGTGCCAGCAGCCTGACCGGACAGATTGAAAAACTGTTTTTT	CASSLTGQIEKLFF
-	TRBV5-4	TRBD1	TRBJ1-3	TGTGCCAGCAGCCCCGGTGGGCAGGGGGCTGGAAACACCATATATTTT	CASSPGGQGAGNTIYF
-	TRBV5-4	-	TRBJ2-3	TGTGCCAGCAGCTTATATAGCGCAGATACGCAGTATTTT	CASSLYSADTQYF
-	TRBV18	TRBD1	TRBJ2-3	TGTGCCAGCTCGCTTGGGACAGGGGGCACAGATACGCAGTATTTT	CASSLGTGGTDTQYF
-	TRBV6-5	-	TRBJ1-1	TGTGCCAGCAGCCCCCAGGCCCCCTGGCGGGATGAAGCTTTCTTT	CASSPQAPWRDEAFF
-	TRBV2	-	TRBJ2-7	TGTGCCAGCAGTGAATGGGGGCAGCACGAGCAGTACTTC	CASSEWGQHEQYF
-	TRBV19	TRBD2	TRBJ2-5	TGTGCCAGTAGTTCCAGCGGGGGCACAGAGACCCAGTACTTC	CASSSSGGTETQYF
once	TRBV7-3	-	TRBJ2-3	TGTGCCAGCAGCTTAGGAGCTTTGAGCACAGATACGCAGTATTTT	CASSLGALSTDTQYF
-	TRBV5-6	TRBD1	TRBJ1-6	TGTGCCAGCAGCTTGGCTATGGGACAGGGGAACTCACCCCTCCACTTT	CASSLAMGQGNSPLHF
once	TRBV7-9	-	TRBJ1-6	TGTGCCAGCAGCCACCAGGTTGGAGGGGCTAATTCACCCCTCCACTTT	CASSHQVGGANSPLHF
-	TRBV11-2	-	TRBJ2-7	TGTGCCAGCAGCCCCCTACGGGAATCCTACGAGCAGTACTTC	CASSPLRESYEQYF
once	TRBV4-1	-	TRBJ2-3	TGCGCCAGCAGCCAAATTGAAGGGGCATACACAGATACGCAGTATTTT	CASSQIEGAYTDTQYF
-	TRBV4-2	-	TRBJ2-6	TGTGCCAGCAGCCAAGATAGTCTGCGTGCTGGGGCCAACGTCCTGACTTTC	CASSQDSLRAGANVLTF
few	TRBV25-1	TRBD1	TRBJ1-1	TGTGCCAGCAGTATTCCCGGGACAGCCGAAGCTTTCTTT	CASSIPGTAEAFF
once	TRBV7-9	-	TRBJ1-2	TGTGCCAGCAGCTTAGGAATGGCAGGGGGCTACACCTTC	CASSLGMAGGYTF
-	TRBV10-3	-	TRBJ2-2	TGTGCCATCAATTCACGCCCCAGCGGGGAGCTGTTTTTT	CAINSRPSGELFF
-	TRBV28	TRBD1	TRBJ1-2	TGTGCCAGCAGTTGGGGACAGGGGAAGGGCTACACCTTC	CASSWGQGKGYTF
-	TRBV7-9	TRBD1	TRBJ2-7	TGTGCCAGCAGCTTCCGGGACAGGGTGGGAGAGCAGTACTTC	CASSFRDRVGEQYF
-	TRBV11-2	TRBD2	TRBJ2-1	TGTGCCAGCAGCTTAGGCCTTAGCGGGAATGAGCAGTTCTTC	CASSLGLSGNEQFF
once	TRBV19	-	TRBJ1-4	TGTGCCAGTATGACTTCGGGGACTAATGAAAAACTGTTTTTT	CASMTSGTNEKLFF
once	TRBV4-2	-	TRBJ2-7	TGTGCCAGCAGCCAATACTCGGTGCCTCCCTCCTACGAGCAGTACTTC	CASSQYSVPPSYEQYF
-	TRBV5-4	-	TRBJ2-7	TGTGCCAGCAGCTTTGACAGGAGCCTGGGCGAGCAGTACTTC	CASSFDRSLGEQYF
few	TRBV5-1	-	TRBJ2-6	TGCGCCAGCAGACAGACCTCATCCTCTGGGGCCAACGTCCTGACTTTC	CASRQTSSSGANVLTF
-	TRBV10-3	-	TRBJ1-5	TGTGCCATCAGCGGCCAGGGGTTCAATCAGCCCCAGCATTTT	CAISGQGFNQPQHF
-	TRBV5-1	-	TRBJ1-2	TGCGCCAGCAGCTTGTCAGAAAACTATGGCTACACCTTC	CASSLSENYGYTF
once	TRBV6-5	-	TRBJ2-6	TGTGCCAGTCACAGTCCTGGGGCCAACGTCCTGACTTTC	CASHSPGANVLTF
-	TRBV11-1	-	TRBJ1-2	TGTGCCAGCAGCCTGACAGCTAACTATGGCTACACCTTC	CASSLTANYGYTF
-	TRBV25-1	-	TRBJ1-1	TGTGCCAGCACGGGATACACTGAAGCTTTCTTT	CASTGYTEAFF
once	TRBV28	TRBD1	TRBJ2-7	TGTGCCAGCAGTCAAGTCCCGGCACAGGGGGACGAGCAGTACTTC	CASSQVPAQGDEQYF
once	TRBV5-1	TRBD2	TRBJ2-5	TGCGCCAGCAGCCCCCCGGGACTAGGGGCCTTCGGAGAGACCCAGTACTTC	CASSPPGLGAFGETQYF
once	TRBV2	-	TRBJ1-1	TGTGCCAGCAGTTGGGGGCTTGGGAACACTGAAGCTTTCTTT	CASSWGLGNTEAFF
-	TRBV28	-	TRBJ2-1	TGTGCCAGCAGTTTAGAGGCTCCACCATACAATGAGCAGTTCTTC	CASSLEAPPYNEQFF
-	TRBV7-9	TRBD1	TRBJ2-1	TGTGCCAGCAGCCGGCAGGGGGCGTACAATGAGCAGTTCTTC	CASSRQGAYNEQFF